The clone carrying this TCR beta chain has a single count. This sample is drawn from a study of OX40 agonist ivuxolimab in advanced cancers. In the study overall: It was ivuxolimab, an agonistic anti-OX40 (CD134) antibody, that patients were treated with. More than 35% of patients had received prior checkpoint inhibitor therapy. Partial responses were achieved by three patients, one with hepatocellular carcinoma and two with cutaneous melanoma.

Data came from immunoSEQ multiplex PCR; TCRdb stores just in-frame clones and leaves some out. The sample shows 40,000 to 50,000 clones, 70% to 90% of them seen only once. The sample consisted of CD4+ or CD8+ T cells sorted from blood, taken in a trial of the OX40 agonist ivuxolimab. This receptor was taken from an adult with an advanced solid tumor such as melanoma, head and neck, liver or kidney cancer.

The CDR3 reads CASSSGSGSDTQYF. CDR3 DNA: TGTGCCTCCAGTAGCGGGAGCGGGTCAGATACGCAGTATTTT. The V gene is TRBV30, the J gene TRBJ2-3; 9 bases match TRBD2. Germline-derived CDR1 and CDR2 are GTSNPN and SVGIG (reference sequence). The CDR3 spans 14 residues. Losses at the gene ends were 7 bases for V and 4 bases for J; bases not matched to a gene: 9.